The next 18 T cell receptor beta chains were all read from a single sample in a study of Siglec-9 on CD8 T cells in melanoma. TCRdb's copy holds only in-frame clones and misses some; the assay was immunoSEQ multiplex PCR. Here the sample spans about 33,000 clones, about 86% being singletons. Sequenced sample: Siglec-9- CD8+ T cells sorted from blood. These receptors were collected from a human donor in good health.

V usage is TRBV4-2 and J usage is TRBJ1-1; no clear D gene. Germline values: CDR1 LGHNA, CDR2 YNFKEQ. With 4 bases removed from V and 1 base from J, the gap between germline ends came to 13 bases. The CDR3 length is 15 residues. The CDR3: CASSPHPLGNTEAFF. The CDR3 DNA follows: TGTGCCAGCAGCCCCCACCCTCTAGGGAACACTGAAGCTTTCTTT.

Here the CDR3 reads CASSLTSATDTQYF. CDR3 nucleotides: TGCGCCAGCAGTTTGACGTCGGCTACAGATACGCAGTATTTT. J is TRBJ2-3 and V is TRBV10-2, with no clear D. Trimming stripped 5 bases from V and 3 bases from J, with 12 bases between. The germline V gene has CDR1 WSHSY and CDR2 SAAADI. The CDR3 has 14 residues.

This chain links TRBV10-1 with TRBJ2-7; D unclear. The V gene's germline CDR1 is WNHNN and CDR2 SYGVQD (reference sequence). With 6 bases removed from V and 0 bases from J, the gap between germline ends came to 6 bases. The CDR3 is 12 residues long. CDR3 DNA: TGCGCCAGCAGCTTGAGCTCCTACGAGCAGTACTTC. It encodes CASSLSSYEQYF.

The chain employs TRBV9 and TRBJ2-3; TRBD2 aligns across 9 bases. Germline trimming cut 4 bases from V and 4 bases from J; bases unmatched to any gene: 10. The germline CDR1 and CDR2 sequences are SGDLS and YYNGEE. This CDR3 is 16 amino acids long. For the CDR3, the DNA is TGTGCCAGCAGCCGCCTTAGCGGGAGACAGGCAGATACGCAGTATTTT. It translates to CASSRLSGRQADTQYF.

This chain connects TRBV20-1 to TRBJ2-7; D is ambiguous. The V gene's germline CDR1 is DFQATT and CDR2 SNEGSKA (reference sequence). The germline V and J ends were trimmed by 4 bases and 3 bases, with 7 bases remaining between them. The CDR3 loop spans 11 amino acids. The CDR3 nucleotides are TGCAGTGCTAACGGATACTACGAGCAGTACTTC. It encodes CSANGYYEQYF.

The rearrangement uses TRBV27 and TRBJ2-3; D is uncertain. Germline-derived CDR1 and CDR2 are MNHEY and SMNVEV (reference sequence). The V end was cut by 6 bases, the J end by 4 bases, with 11 bases between. There are 13 residues in the CDR3. DNA for the CDR3: TGTGCCAGCAGAGGTTTAGAGGCAGATACGCAGTATTTT. As protein: CASRGLEADTQYF.

This clone was counted once. This rearrangement joins TRBV19 to TRBJ2-1, with 8 bases that match TRBD2. The CDR3 has 15 residues. V shed 6 bases and J 5 bases; nucleotides not matched to a gene: 9. The germline V gene has CDR1 LNHDA and CDR2 SQIVND (reference sequence). The CDR3 is CASSLWERGNNEQFF. CDR3 DNA sequence: TGTGCCAGTAGCCTCTGGGAGCGGGGGAACAATGAGCAGTTCTTC.

This CDR3 is CASSPGQGYYNEQFF. As DNA, the CDR3 is TGCGCCAGCAGCCCGGGACAGGGGTACTACAATGAGCAGTTCTTC. The chain links TRBV5-1 to TRBJ2-1; 10 bases are shared with TRBD1. CDR1 and CDR2 (germline): SGHRS, YFSETQ. CDR3 length: 15 amino acids. The J segment lost 3 bases and the V segment lost 4 bases, leaving 4 bases of the junction unmatched.

The chain joins TRBV27 to TRBJ2-5, with no clear D. Germline V gene lookup returns CDR1 MNHEY and CDR2 SMNVEV (reference sequence). The CDR3 loop spans 13 amino acids. V was cut by 0 bases and J by 1 base, with 3 bases left in between. CDR3 sequence reads: CASSLSSQETQYF. The CDR3 nucleotides are TGTGCCAGCAGTTTATCCTCCCAAGAGACCCAGTACTTC.

As regards this clone: One end of the junction varies from germline; a read error may be responsible. V gene TRBV7-9 combines with J gene TRBJ1-1; the D is unclear. The CDR3 sequence is 12 residues long. From germline, CDR1 is SEHNR and CDR2 FQNEAQ (reference sequence). The DNA of the CDR3 is TGTGCCAGCAGCTTTTTGAACGCTGAAGCTTTCTTT. Protein product: CASSFLNAEAFF.

The table lists this clone with a few counts. The chain recombines TRBV13 with TRBJ1-1; 9 bases are shared with TRBD1. With 5 bases clipped from V and 1 base from J, the junction kept 8 bases outside the gene matches. CDR1 and CDR2 (germline): PRHDT, FYEKMQ (reference sequence). The CDR3 is 16 residues long. The CDR3 spells CASSLPPGQGNTEAFF. DNA of the CDR3: TGTGCCAGCAGCCTCCCCCCGGGACAGGGGAACACTGAAGCTTTCTTT.

The CDR3 sequence: CASSPLFNTDTQYF. The CDR3 coding sequence is TGTGCCAGCAGCCCTCTCTTCAACACAGATACGCAGTATTTT. The chain is built from TRBV14 and TRBJ2-3, with D unclear. V dropped 4 bases and J dropped 2 bases, with 10 bases sitting between them. Germline lookup yields CDR1 SGHDN and CDR2 FVKESK. The CDR3 is made up of 14 amino acids.

The chain joins TRBV10-1 to TRBJ2-1; no clear D. Germline CDR1 is WNHNN and CDR2 is SYGVQD (reference sequence). This CDR3 region has 14 residues. Trimming shortened V by 0 bases and J by 4 bases, and 7 bases separated the two germline ends. In DNA form, the CDR3 reads TGCGCCAGCAGTGAGTCCTCCCCTTACAATGAGCAGTTCTTC. This gives the protein CASSESSPYNEQFF.

CDR3 in DNA: TGTGCCAGCAGCTTGAACGACGGATGGTCGGGCGAGCCCCAGCATTTT. This sequence encodes CASSLNDGWSGEPQHF. The gene calls are TRBV5-5 and TRBJ1-5; D uncertain. Per the germline V gene, CDR1 is SGHKS and CDR2 is YYEKEE (reference sequence). Trimming stripped 1 base from V and 8 bases from J, with 19 bases between. This CDR3 has 16 amino acids.

This chain connects TRBV27 to TRBJ2-1; 7 bases fit TRBD1. Germline trimming cut 10 bases from V and 15 bases from J; bases unmatched to any gene: 12. Germline V gene lookup returns CDR1 MNHEY and CDR2 SMNVEV (reference sequence). The CDR3 covers 11 residues. The CDR3 DNA sequence: TGTGCCACCCTTAGTAGGGGGCTTCTGTTCTTC. Translating gives CATLSRGLLFF.

The J gene is TRBJ1-1, the V gene TRBV4-1; a weak D match, TRBD1 (6 bases). CDR3 size: 14 residues. V was clipped by 1 base and J by 7 bases, with 13 bases between them. Germline CDR1 is MGHRA and CDR2 is YSYEKL. The CDR3 loop is CASSQVQGRLEAFF. CDR3 nucleotides: TGCGCCAGCAGCCAAGTTCAGGGGAGGCTTGAAGCTTTCTTT.

The chain's CDR3 is CASSLAGRDTDTQYF. The DNA for the CDR3 is TGTGCCAGCAGTCTAGCGGGGCGGGACACAGATACGCAGTATTTT. The chain has TRBV27 and TRBJ2-3; 9 nucleotides match TRBD2. Germline CDR1 MNHEY, CDR2 SMNVEV (reference sequence). This CDR3 region has 15 residues. Unmatched junction bases numbered 5, after V lost 5 bases and J lost 2 bases.

This chain links TRBV7-6 with TRBJ2-7, with 9 bases lining up with TRBD1. Germline V CDR1 and CDR2: SGHVS, FNYEAQ. This CDR3 is built from 17 residues. Losses at the gene ends were 5 bases for V and 3 bases for J; bases not matched to a gene: 14. DNA of the CDR3: TGTGCCAGCAGCCCGGACAGGGGAAAAGGTACCTTCTACGAGCAGTACTTC. Its protein product is CASSPDRGKGTFYEQYF.